The rows below give T cell receptor beta chains drawn from one sample of a study of T cell responses to AZD1222 COVID-19 vaccine. The data were produced by immunoSEQ multiplex PCR, yet TCRdb's version contains in-frame clones alone and is incomplete. The data hold some 150,000 clones, with around 84% observed a single time. This specimen was peripheral blood, taken 28 days after the second AZD1222 dose. The receptor set was obtained from an adult who received the AZD1222 COVID-19 vaccine. The CDR3 runs from the conserved cysteine through the conserved F or W. Each record gives: V gene, J gene, D gene, clone size, CDR3 protein, CDR3 DNA. The D gene is left open where the match is weak. Size tells how often a clone was seen (once, few, many) or the class of an expanded clone, and some rows leave it out.

TRBV28	TRBJ2-7	.	.	CASRPPGTWYEQYF	TGTGCCAGCAGACCCCCGGGAACTTGGTACGAGCAGTACTTC
TRBV18	TRBJ2-1	TRBD2	once	CASSPYKSSGGYNEQFF	TGTGCCAGCTCACCCTACAAATCGAGCGGGGGTTACAATGAGCAGTTCTTC
TRBV10-3	TRBJ1-1	TRBD1	.	CAIRAWTGNDTEAFF	TGTGCCATCAGGGCGTGGACAGGGAACGACACTGAAGCTTTCTTT
TRBV14	TRBJ2-7	.	.	CASSQDGTGIYEQYF	TGTGCCAGCAGCCAAGATGGGACCGGCATTTACGAGCAGTACTTC
TRBV1	TRBJ1-5	.	few	CTSSPGYGGNQPQHF	TGCACCAGCAGCCCGGGTTATGGGGGCAATCAGCCCCAGCATTTT
TRBV27	TRBJ2-7	TRBD1	.	CASSADRGLTYEQYF	TGTGCCAGCAGTGCGGACAGGGGGCTTACCTACGAGCAGTACTTC
TRBV5-1	TRBJ1-1	.	once	CASSNGQLPLGEAFF	TGCGCCAGCAGCAACGGACAGCTCCCTTTGGGTGAAGCTTTCTTT
TRBV12-3/TRBV12-4	TRBJ1-1	.	few	CASRLVYTEAFF	TGTGCCAGCAGGCTAGTATACACTGAAGCTTTCTTT
TRBV19	TRBJ2-5	TRBD2	.	CASSALAGGVETQYF	TGTGCCAGTAGTGCGCTAGCGGGAGGGGTAGAGACCCAGTACTTC
TRBV5-1	TRBJ2-2	.	.	CASSSEPNTGELFF	TGCGCCAGCAGCTCAGAGCCTAACACCGGGGAGCTGTTTTTT
TRBV11-2	TRBJ2-7	.	.	CASSFETRYDEQYF	TGTGCCAGCAGCTTCGAGACTAGGTACGACGAGCAGTACTTC
TRBV5-1	TRBJ1-3	.	few	CASSLQLSGNTIYF	TGCGCCAGCAGCTTGCAGCTCTCTGGAAACACCATATATTTT
TRBV19	TRBJ1-6	TRBD1	.	CASSRDRESSPLHF	TGTGCCAGTAGTAGGGACAGGGAGAGTTCACCCCTCCACTTT
TRBV10-3	TRBJ2-3	.	.	CAIRGGSGSSSTDTQYF	TGTGCCATCAGGGGGGGTAGCGGAAGTTCTAGCACAGATACGCAGTATTTT
TRBV28	TRBJ2-7	TRBD2	few	CASMKAGEKNEQYF	TGTGCCAGCATGAAAGCGGGAGAGAAAAACGAGCAGTACTTC
TRBV28	TRBJ2-7	.	.	CASTLGRGMSSYEQYF	TGTGCCAGCACCCTGGGCAGGGGAATGAGCTCCTACGAGCAGTACTTC
TRBV6-5	TRBJ1-1	.	.	CASNRGILNTEAFF	TGTGCCAGCAATAGGGGAATCTTGAACACTGAAGCTTTCTTT
TRBV18	TRBJ2-2	.	.	CASSPMEQRATGELFF	TGTGCCAGCTCACCCATGGAGCAAAGGGCCACCGGGGAGCTGTTTTTT
TRBV18	TRBJ1-1	.	.	CASSPGGLGTEAFF	TGTGCCAGCTCACCGGGAGGGTTGGGCACTGAAGCTTTCTTT
TRBV5-4	TRBJ2-3	TRBD1	.	CASSLPPGQGADTQYF	TGTGCCAGCAGCTTGCCGCCGGGACAGGGGGCAGATACGCAGTATTTT
TRBV7-2	TRBJ1-2	TRBD1	.	CASSSRPTGPYGYTF	TGTGCCAGCAGCTCGCGCCCGACAGGGCCCTATGGCTACACCTTC
TRBV15	TRBJ1-5	.	.	CATSFLRGGKPQHF	TGTGCCACCAGCTTCCTCCGGGGGGGAAAGCCCCAGCATTTT
TRBV28	TRBJ2-7	.	.	CASSWGQTLEQYF	TGTGCCAGCAGTTGGGGGCAAACGCTCGAGCAGTACTTC
TRBV5-6	TRBJ1-5	.	.	CASSALRDPDKPQHF	TGTGCCAGCAGCGCCCTCCGGGACCCCGACAAGCCCCAGCATTTT
TRBV5-1	TRBJ1-6	TRBD1	.	CASRGTGGSPLHF	TGCGCCAGCAGGGGGACAGGGGGTTCACCCCTCCACTTT
TRBV28	TRBJ1-2	.	.	CASIGAGGYTF	TGTGCCAGTATAGGTGCGGGGGGCTACACCTTC
TRBV6-2/TRBV6-3	TRBJ2-1	.	.	CASTPHGPYNEQFF	TGTGCCAGCACCCCGCACGGGCCCTACAATGAGCAGTTCTTC